The 13 T cell receptor beta chains below were found in one sample sequenced in a study. TCRdb recomputed calls from the RT-PCR reads with MiXCR, one row per CDR3 protein. The table lists almost 700,000 distinct CDR3 sequences, 11% to 15% of them singletons. What was sequenced was memory CD4+ T cells from blood. These receptor sequences come from a female donor in good health, serving as a healthy control.

The chain joins TRBV4-1 to TRBJ2-2, with D perhaps TRBD2 (6 bases). V lost 0 bases and J 3 bases, leaving 17 bases between the germline ends. The CDR3 has 18 residues. Germline CDR1 is MGHRA and CDR2 is YSYEKL. CDR3 nucleotide sequence: TGCGCCAGCAGCCAAGATTACGGGGACTCAACCTACACCGGGGAGCTGTTTTTT. Its protein is CASSQDYGDSTYTGELFF.

The sample holds a few counts of this clonotype. The gene calls are TRBV6-1 and TRBJ1-6, with TRBD1 matching over 7 bases. The germline CDR1 and CDR2 sequences are MNHNS and SASEGT. The trim removed 5 bases at V and 10 bases at J, leaving 14 bases unmatched. The CDR3 runs 16 residues. Written as DNA, the CDR3 is TGTGCCAGCAGTCCAAGACGGACAGGCATACACTCACCCCTCCACTTT. It specifies CASSPRRTGIHSPLHF.

A few counts support this clonotype. The chain's CDR3 is CATSLTNEQFF. In DNA form, the CDR3 reads TGTGCCACCAGCCTCACAAATGAGCAGTTCTTC. V gene TRBV15 combines with J gene TRBJ2-1; D remains ambiguous. The germline V gene encodes CDR1 LNHNV and CDR2 YYDKDF (reference sequence). The V end was cut by 5 bases, the J end by 7 bases, with 6 bases between. The CDR3 has 11 amino acids.

The chain is built from TRBV5-1 and TRBJ1-4; possibly TRBD1 for D (6 bases). Trimming stripped 3 bases from V and 5 bases from J, with 14 bases between. This CDR3 spans 15 amino acids. CDR1 is SGHRS, CDR2 YFSETQ, per germline. CDR3 loop: CASSSGQLANEKLFF. Written as DNA, the CDR3 is TGCGCCAGCAGCTCCGGACAGCTCGCCAATGAAAAACTGTTTTTT. Looking up the rest from reference TRBV5-1 and TRBJ1-4 gives the full variable domain: KAGVTQTPRYLIKTRGQQVTLSCSPISGHRSVSWYQQTPGQGLQFLFEYFSETQRNKGNFPGRFSGRQFSNSRSEMNVSTLELGDSALYLCASSSGQLANEKLFFGSGTQLSVL.

This clonotype showed up just a few times. The rearrangement joins TRBV20-1 to TRBJ1-5; D unresolved. CDR1 is DFQATT and CDR2 is SNEGSKA in the germline V gene (reference sequence). Trimming took 6 bases from V and 3 from J, leaving 9 bases between them. The CDR3 has 12 residues. CDR3 residues: CSAFSNNQPQHF. The CDR3 DNA is TGCAGTGCGTTTAGCAACAATCAGCCCCAGCATTTT.

This clonotype was detected many times. V and J are TRBV10-3 and TRBJ2-5, with D hard to call. The CDR3 consists of 14 residues. The germline V gene has CDR1 ENHRY and CDR2 SYGVKD. Between the trimmed V and J ends, which lost 6 bases and 3 bases, there was a span of 14 bases. CDR3 residues: CAISSNWREETQYF. CDR3 DNA: TGTGCCATCAGCTCTAACTGGAGAGAAGAGACCCAGTACTTC.

In this sample, this clonotype turned up many times. The gene calls are TRBV12-3 or TRBV12-4 and TRBJ2-1; D uncertain. With 6 bases removed from V and 4 bases from J, the gap between germline ends came to 4 bases. The CDR3 is 11 residues long. The CDR3 DNA reads TGTGCCAGCAGGCAGTACAATGAGCAGTTCTTC. Encoded protein: CASRQYNEQFF.

The table lists this clonotype with a few counts. V is TRBV15 and J is TRBJ2-2; 7 bases match TRBD2. This CDR3 contains 13 residues. V dropped 5 bases and J dropped 5; count of bases not matched to a gene: 2. CDR1 is LNHNV and CDR2 is YYDKDF in the germline V gene (reference sequence). CDR3 bases: TGTGCCACCAGCGAGCGGGAAACCGGGGAGCTGTTTTTT. Its translation: CATSERETGELFF.

The sample holds many counts of this clonotype. The chain links TRBV6-5 to TRBJ2-2, with unresolved D. The CDR3 runs to 15 residues. Germline CDR1 MNHEY, CDR2 SVGAGI. Trimming pared 6 bases from V and 3 bases from J, leaving 14 bases between. The CDR3 nucleotides read TGTGCCAGCAGACTCCTAGACTCCCACACCGGGGAGCTGTTTTTT. This translates into CASRLLDSHTGELFF.

This clonotype appeared a few times. The chain combines TRBV6-6 with TRBJ2-1; possibly TRBD2 for D (6 bases). V was cut by 4 bases and J by 6 bases, with 13 bases left in between. From germline, CDR1 is MNHNY and CDR2 SVGAGI (reference sequence). The CDR3 spans 14 residues. The CDR3 DNA sequence: TGTGCCAGCAGTTCCCCGGGGAGGTCCAATGAGCAGTTCTTC. It codes for CASSSPGRSNEQFF.

This rearrangement joins TRBV4-1 to TRBJ2-5, with 12 positions matching TRBD2. V trimming: 1 base; J trimming: 5 bases; junction bases outside the gene matches: 2. Per the germline V gene, CDR1 is MGHRA and CDR2 is YSYEKL. The CDR3 spans 15 residues. The chain's CDR3 is CASSQVLAGGETQYF. The DNA of the CDR3 is TGCGCCAGCAGCCAAGTCCTAGCGGGAGGGGAGACCCAGTACTTC.

V is TRBV5-6 and J is TRBJ2-2, with TRBD2 matching over 10 bases. The germline V gene encodes CDR1 SGHDT and CDR2 YYEEEE. V lost 4 bases and J lost 1; bases outside the gene matches: 4. The CDR3 is 16 residues long. The CDR3 bases are TGTGCCAGCAGCCCCAGACTAGCGGGGAACACCGGGGAGCTGTTTTTT. Translated, it gives CASSPRLAGNTGELFF.

There are a few counts of this clonotype. The chain is built from TRBV3-1 and TRBJ2-7; 10 bases line up with TRBD1. Germline V gene sequence: CDR1 LGHDT, CDR2 YNNKEL (reference sequence). Trimming took 0 bases from V and 4 from J; bases not matched to a gene: 6. CDR3 size: 16 residues. This CDR3 reads CASSQDGGTGAYEQYF. CDR3 in DNA: TGTGCCAGCAGCCAAGATGGCGGGACAGGGGCATACGAGCAGTACTTC.